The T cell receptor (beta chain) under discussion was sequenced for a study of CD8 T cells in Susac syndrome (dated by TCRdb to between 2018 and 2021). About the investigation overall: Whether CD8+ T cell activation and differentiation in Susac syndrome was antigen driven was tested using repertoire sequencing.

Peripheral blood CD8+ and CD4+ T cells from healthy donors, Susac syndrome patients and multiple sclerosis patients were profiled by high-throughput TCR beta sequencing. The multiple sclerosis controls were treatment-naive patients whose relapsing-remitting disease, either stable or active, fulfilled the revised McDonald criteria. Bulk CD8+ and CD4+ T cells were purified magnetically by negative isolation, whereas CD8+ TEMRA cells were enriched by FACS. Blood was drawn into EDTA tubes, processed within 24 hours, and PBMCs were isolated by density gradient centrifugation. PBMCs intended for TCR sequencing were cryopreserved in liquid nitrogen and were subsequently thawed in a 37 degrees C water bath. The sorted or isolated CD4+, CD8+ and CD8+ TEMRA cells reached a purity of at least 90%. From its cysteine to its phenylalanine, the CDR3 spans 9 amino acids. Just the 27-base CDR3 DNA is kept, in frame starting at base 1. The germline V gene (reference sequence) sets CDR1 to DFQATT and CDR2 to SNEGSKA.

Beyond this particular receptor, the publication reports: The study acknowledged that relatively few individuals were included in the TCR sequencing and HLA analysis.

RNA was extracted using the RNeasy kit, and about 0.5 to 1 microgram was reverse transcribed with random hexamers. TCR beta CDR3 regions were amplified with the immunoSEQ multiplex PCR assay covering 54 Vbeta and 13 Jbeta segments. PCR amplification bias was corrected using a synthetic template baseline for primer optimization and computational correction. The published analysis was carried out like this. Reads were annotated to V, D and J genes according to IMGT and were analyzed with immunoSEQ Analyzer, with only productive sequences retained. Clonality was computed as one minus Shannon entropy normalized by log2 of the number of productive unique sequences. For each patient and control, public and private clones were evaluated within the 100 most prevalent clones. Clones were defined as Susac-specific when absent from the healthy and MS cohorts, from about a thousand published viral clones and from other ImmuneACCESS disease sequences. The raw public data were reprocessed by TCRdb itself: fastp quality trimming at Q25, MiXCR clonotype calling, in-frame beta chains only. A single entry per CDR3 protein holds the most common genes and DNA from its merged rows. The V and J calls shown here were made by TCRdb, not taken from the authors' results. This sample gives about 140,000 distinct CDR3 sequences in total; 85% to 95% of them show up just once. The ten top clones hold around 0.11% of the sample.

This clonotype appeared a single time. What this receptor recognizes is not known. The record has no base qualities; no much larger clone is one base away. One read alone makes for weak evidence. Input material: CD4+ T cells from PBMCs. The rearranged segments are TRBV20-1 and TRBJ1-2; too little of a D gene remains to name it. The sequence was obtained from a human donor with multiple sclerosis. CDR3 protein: CSQSYGYTF. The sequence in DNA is TGCAGCCAGAGCTATGGCTACACCTTC.